This T cell receptor (beta chain) was captured by sequencing in a study of regulatory T cells in long-lasting Graves disease. This clonotype was detected a few times. Noted time point: newly diagnosed GD, antithyroid drugs for less than 3 months. From PBMCs, RNA was extracted and then used to make the TCR library. The CDR3 is made up of 13 amino acids. Trimming took off 1 base at V and 5 bases at J, with 6 bases between the two ends. Per germline, CDR1 LNHNV and CDR2 YYDKDF (reference sequence). CDR3-region Arm-PCR and iRepertoire HTBI primers produced the TCR beta libraries. TCRdb re-derived calls from the multiplex PCR reads in MiXCR, one entry per CDR3 protein. The sample lists 500,000 or so distinct CDR3 sequences, about a sixth occurring once. The sample also formed part of further work on T cells in Graves' hyperthyroidism and ophthalmopathy. That paper states: The study used the HTBI primer set for a first-round RT-PCR of the TCR CDR3. Stable hyperthyroidism and ophthalmopathy were separated using 13 V-J signatures.

The specimen comprised peripheral blood mononuclear cells (PBMCs), sampled at new diagnosis, from a patient treated with antithyroid drugs. The rearrangement joins TRBV15 to TRBJ2-1; D is uncertain. This TCR was recovered from a man in his forties with Graves disease. The CDR3 reads CATSRGPDNEQFF. The CDR3 DNA reads TGTGCCACCAGCAGAGGGCCCGACAATGAGCAGTTCTTC.